This TCR beta chain was sequenced for a study of blood T cell repertoires in COVID-19. Produced via immunoSEQ multiplex PCR; TCRdb's table is partial and in-frame only. The sample yields around 130,000 clones, around 86% seen once. This CDR3 comprises 14 residues. Per the germline V gene, CDR1 is LNHDA and CDR2 is SQIVND (reference sequence). V was clipped by 4 bases and J by 0 bases, with 9 bases between them. Assignment of participants to cohorts was predicated upon participant-reported clinical history. Two consecutive negative NP/OP PCR tests, clearance, or resolved symptoms defined Cohort 3 recovery.

The TCR originated in a man between 25 and 39 years old who had recovered from COVID-19. The specimen was PBMCs or T cells enriched from blood (not recorded which). The gene calls are TRBV19 and TRBJ1-1, with D tentatively TRBD1 (6 bases). This CDR3 is CASSKRQVNTEAFF. The CDR3 region has the DNA TGTGCCAGTAGTAAACGACAGGTGAACACTGAAGCTTTCTTT.